This T cell receptor (beta chain) was captured by sequencing in a study of T cells in Graves' hyperthyroidism and ophthalmopathy. Study-wide results and limits: Most expanded thyroid clonotypes above 0.001 recurred in blood.

There are many counts of this clonotype. Its antigen is currently unknown. Amplification of TCR beta CDR3 regions used RNA as the template. In the first-round RT-PCR of the TCR CDR3, the HTBI primer set was used. Using its own MiXCR run on the multiplex PCR reads, TCRdb lists one record per CDR3 protein. The data show fewer than 750,000 distinct CDR3 sequences, approximately 14% seen once. For ophthalmopathy patients, the Clinical Activity Score was at least 3 and the NOSPECS grade at least 4; duration was under 3 months. The diagnostic basis comprised clinical symptoms, serum thyroxine and TRAb, thyroid ultrasound and orbital computed tomography. The specimen sequenced was blood. The source of this sequence is a woman aged 40 to 50 with Graves' ophthalmopathy.

The CDR3 region is CASSSGQREAFF. The CDR3 DNA reads TGTGCCAGCAGCTCGGGACAGCGTGAAGCTTTCTTT. V and J are TRBV7-9 and TRBJ1-1; 7 nucleotides line up with TRBD1. The CDR3 loop spans 12 amino acids. Germline-derived CDR1 and CDR2 are SEHNR and FQNEAQ (reference sequence). With V trimmed by 4 bases and J by 7 bases, 3 bases remained unmatched.